The clone carrying this T cell receptor beta chain was observed a single time. Antigen specificity is unknown. The libraries were made with immunoSEQ v3. Using immunoSEQ multiplex PCR, the repertoire was profiled, and TCRdb retains in-frame clones only, with some absent. The sample records 54,000 or so clones, around four fifths being singletons. Documented time point: pre-treatment sample, taken before nivolumab and TIL therapy. Patients were adults with stage 4 NSCLC. This entry is derived from a study of TIL therapy for anti-PD-1-resistant metastatic lung cancer. Broader study findings: After infusion, TIL clonotypes partly replaced peripheral T cells and declined over months.

With 0 bases clipped from V and 6 bases from J, the junction kept 5 bases outside the gene matches. Germline V gives CDR1 SGHTA, CDR2 FQGTGA. CDR3 length: 14 residues. This receptor was taken from a person between 25 and 79 years old with non-small cell lung cancer. This chain links TRBV7-3 with TRBJ2-7, with TRBD1 matching 7 bases. Specimen: blood, collected at baseline. The CDR3: CASSLTTGWGEQYF. In DNA, the CDR3 is TGTGCCAGCAGCTTAACGACAGGGTGGGGCGAGCAGTACTTC.